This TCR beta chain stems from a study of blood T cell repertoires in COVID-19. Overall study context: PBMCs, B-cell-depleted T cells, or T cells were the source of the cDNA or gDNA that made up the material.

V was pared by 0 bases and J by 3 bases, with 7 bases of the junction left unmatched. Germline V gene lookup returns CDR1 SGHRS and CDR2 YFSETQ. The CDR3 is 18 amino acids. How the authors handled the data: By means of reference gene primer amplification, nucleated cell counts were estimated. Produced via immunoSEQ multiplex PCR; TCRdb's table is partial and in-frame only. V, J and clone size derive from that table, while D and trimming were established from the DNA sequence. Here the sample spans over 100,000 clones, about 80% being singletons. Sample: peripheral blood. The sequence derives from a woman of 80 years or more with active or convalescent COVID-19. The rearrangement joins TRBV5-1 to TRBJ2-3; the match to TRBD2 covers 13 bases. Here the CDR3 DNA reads TGCGCCAGCAGCTTGGGTAGGACTAGCGGGGGAGGTACAGATACGCAGTATTTT. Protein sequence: CASSLGRTSGGGTDTQYF.